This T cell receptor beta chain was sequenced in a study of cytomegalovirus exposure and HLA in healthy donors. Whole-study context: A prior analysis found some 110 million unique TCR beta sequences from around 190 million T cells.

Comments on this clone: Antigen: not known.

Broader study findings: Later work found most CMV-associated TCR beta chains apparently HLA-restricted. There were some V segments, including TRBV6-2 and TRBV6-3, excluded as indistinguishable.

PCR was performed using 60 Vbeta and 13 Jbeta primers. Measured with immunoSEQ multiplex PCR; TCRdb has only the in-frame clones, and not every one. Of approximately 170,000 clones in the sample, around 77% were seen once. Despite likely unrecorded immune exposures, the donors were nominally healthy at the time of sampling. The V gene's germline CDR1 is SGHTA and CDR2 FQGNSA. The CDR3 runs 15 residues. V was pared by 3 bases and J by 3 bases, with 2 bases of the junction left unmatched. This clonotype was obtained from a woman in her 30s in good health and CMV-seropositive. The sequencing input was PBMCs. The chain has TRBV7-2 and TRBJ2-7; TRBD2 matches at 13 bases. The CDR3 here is CASSLRLAGGYEQYF. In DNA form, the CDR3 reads TGTGCCAGCAGCTTGAGACTAGCGGGAGGCTACGAGCAGTACTTC. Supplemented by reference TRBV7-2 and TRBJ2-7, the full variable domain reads GAGVSQSPSNKVTEKGKDVELRCDPISGHTALYWYRQSLGQGLEFLIYFQGNSAPDKSGLPSDRFSAERTGGSVSTLTIQRTQQEDSAVYLCASSLRLAGGYEQYFGPGTRLTVT.